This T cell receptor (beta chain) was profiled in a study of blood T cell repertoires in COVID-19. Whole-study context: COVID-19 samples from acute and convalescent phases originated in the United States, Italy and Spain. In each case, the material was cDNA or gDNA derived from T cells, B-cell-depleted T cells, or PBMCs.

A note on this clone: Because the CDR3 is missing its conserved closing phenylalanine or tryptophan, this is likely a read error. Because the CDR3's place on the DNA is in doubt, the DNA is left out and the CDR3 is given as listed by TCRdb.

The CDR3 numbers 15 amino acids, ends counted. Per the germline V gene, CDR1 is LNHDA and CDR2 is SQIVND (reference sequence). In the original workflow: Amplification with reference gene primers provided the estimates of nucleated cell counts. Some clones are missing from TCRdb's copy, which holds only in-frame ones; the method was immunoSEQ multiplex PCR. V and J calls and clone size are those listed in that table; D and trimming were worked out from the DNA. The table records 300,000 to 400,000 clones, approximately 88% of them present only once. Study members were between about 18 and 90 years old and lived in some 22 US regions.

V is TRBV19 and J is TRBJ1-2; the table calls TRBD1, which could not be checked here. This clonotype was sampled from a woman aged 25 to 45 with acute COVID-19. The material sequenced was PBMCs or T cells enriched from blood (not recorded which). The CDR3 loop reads CASSIDQVGRDGIAT.